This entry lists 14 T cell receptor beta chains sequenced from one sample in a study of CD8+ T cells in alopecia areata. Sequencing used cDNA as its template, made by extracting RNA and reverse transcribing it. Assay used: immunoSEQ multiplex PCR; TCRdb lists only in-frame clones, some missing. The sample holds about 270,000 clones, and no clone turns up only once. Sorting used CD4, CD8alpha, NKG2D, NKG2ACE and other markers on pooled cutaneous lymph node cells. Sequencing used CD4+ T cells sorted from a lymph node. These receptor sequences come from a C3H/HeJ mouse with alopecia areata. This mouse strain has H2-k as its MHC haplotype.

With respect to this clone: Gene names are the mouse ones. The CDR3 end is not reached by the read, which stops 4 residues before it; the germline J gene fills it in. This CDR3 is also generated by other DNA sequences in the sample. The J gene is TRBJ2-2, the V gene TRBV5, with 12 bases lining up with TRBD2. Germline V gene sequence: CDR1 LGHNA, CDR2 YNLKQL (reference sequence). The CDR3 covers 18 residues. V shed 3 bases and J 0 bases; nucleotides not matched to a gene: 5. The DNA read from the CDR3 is TGTGCCAGCAGCCATGGGACTGGGGGGTCGGCAAACACCGGG. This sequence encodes CASSHGTGGSANTG. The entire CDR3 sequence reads CASSHGTGGSANTGQLYF.

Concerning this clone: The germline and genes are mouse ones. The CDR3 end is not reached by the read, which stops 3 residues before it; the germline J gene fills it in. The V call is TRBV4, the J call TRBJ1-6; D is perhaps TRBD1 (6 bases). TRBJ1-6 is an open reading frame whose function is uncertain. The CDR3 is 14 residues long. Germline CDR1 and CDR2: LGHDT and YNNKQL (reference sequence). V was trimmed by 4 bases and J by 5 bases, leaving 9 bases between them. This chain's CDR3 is CASSFRTDNSPLYF. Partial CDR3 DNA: TGTGCCAGCAGCTTTCGGACAGATAATTCGCCC.

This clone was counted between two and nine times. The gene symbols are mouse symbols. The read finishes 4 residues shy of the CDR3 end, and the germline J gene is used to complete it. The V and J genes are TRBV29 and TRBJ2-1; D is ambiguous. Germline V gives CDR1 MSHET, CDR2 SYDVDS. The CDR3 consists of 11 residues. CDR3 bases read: TGTGCTAGCAGTTTCCAGGCT. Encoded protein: CASSFQA. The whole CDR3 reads CASSFQAEQFF.

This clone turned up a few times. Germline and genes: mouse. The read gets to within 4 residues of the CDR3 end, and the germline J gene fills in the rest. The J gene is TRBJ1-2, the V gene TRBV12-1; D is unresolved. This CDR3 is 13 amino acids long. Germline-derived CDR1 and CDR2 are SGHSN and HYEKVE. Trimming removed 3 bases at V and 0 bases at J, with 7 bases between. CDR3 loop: CASSTTPNSDYTF. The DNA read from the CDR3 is TGTGCCAGCTCTACGACACCAAACTCC. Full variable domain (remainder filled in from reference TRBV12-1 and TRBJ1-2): DSGVVQSPRHIIKEKGGRSVLTCIPISGHSNVVWYQQTLGKELKFLIQHYEKVERDKGFLPSRFSVQQFDDYHSEMNMSALELEDSAMYFCASSTTPNSDYTFGSGTRLLVI.

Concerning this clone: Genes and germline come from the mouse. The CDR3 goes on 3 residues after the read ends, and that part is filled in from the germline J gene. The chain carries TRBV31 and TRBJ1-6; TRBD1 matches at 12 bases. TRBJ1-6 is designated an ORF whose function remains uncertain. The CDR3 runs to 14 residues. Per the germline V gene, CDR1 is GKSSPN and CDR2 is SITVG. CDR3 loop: CAWSRGTGGETLYF. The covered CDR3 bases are TGTGCCTGGAGCAGGGGGACAGGGGGCGAGACC.

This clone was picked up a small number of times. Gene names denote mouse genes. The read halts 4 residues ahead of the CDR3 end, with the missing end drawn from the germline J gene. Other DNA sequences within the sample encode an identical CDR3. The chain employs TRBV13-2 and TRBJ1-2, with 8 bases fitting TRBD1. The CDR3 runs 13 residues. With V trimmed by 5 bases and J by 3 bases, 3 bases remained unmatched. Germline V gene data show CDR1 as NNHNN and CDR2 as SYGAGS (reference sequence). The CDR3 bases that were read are TGTGCCAGCGGGGAACAGGGGGACTCC. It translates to CASGEQGDS. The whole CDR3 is CASGEQGDSDYTF.

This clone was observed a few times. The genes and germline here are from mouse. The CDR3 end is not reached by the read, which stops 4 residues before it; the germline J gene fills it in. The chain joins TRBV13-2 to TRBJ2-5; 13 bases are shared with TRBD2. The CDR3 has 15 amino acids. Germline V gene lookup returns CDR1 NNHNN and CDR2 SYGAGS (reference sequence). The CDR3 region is CASGRTGGARDTQYF. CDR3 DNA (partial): TGTGCCAGCGGTCGGACTGGGGGGGCGCGGGAC.

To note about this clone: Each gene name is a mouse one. The CDR3 DNA, read in part, is TGTGCCAGCAGCCGACTCCTGGGGGGGTCTAGTGCAGAA. This translates into CASSRLLGGSSAE. Given in full, the CDR3 is CASSRLLGGSSAETLYF. The chain uses TRBV5 and TRBJ2-3, with 9 bases aligning to TRBD2. The observed sequence ends 4 residues before the CDR3 terminus, with the missing tail filled in from the germline J gene. The CDR3 sequence is 17 residues long. The germline CDR1 and CDR2 sequences are LGHNA and YNLKQL (reference sequence). Trimming took 4 bases from V and 0 from J; bases not matched to a gene: 8.

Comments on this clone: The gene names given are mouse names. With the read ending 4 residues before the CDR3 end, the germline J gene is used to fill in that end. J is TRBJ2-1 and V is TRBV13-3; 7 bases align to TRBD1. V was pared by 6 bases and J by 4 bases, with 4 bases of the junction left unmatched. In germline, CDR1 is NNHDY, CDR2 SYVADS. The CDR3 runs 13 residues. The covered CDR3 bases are TGTGCCAGCACAGGGGACAGTTATGCT. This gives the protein CASTGDSYA. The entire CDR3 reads CASTGDSYAEQFF.

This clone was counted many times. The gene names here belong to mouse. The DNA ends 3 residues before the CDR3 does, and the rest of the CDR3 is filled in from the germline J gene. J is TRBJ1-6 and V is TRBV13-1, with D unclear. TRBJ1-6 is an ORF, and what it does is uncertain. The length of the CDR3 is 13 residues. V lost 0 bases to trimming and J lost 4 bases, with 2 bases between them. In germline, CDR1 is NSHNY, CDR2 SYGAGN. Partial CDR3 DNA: TGTGCCAGCAGTGATGCTTATAATTCGCCC. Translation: CASSDAYNSP. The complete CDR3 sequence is CASSDAYNSPLYF.

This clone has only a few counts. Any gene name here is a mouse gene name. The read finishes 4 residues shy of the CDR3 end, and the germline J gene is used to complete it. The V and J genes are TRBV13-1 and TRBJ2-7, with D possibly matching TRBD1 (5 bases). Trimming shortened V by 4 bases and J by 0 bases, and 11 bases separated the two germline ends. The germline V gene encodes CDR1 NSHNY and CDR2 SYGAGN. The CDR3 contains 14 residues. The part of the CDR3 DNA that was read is TGTGCCAGCAGTCGCCCGGACACCTCCTAT. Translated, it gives CASSRPDTSY. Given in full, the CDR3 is CASSRPDTSYEQYF.

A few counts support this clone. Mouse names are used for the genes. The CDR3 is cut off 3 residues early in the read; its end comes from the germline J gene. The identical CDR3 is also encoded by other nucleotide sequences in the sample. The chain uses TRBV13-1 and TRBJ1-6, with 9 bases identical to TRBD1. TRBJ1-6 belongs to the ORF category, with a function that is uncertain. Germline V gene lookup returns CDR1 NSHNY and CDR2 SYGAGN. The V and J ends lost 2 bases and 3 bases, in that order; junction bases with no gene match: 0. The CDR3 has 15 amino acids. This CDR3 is CASSETGGYNSPLYF. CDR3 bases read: TGTGCCAGCAGTGAGACAGGGGGCTATAATTCGCCC.

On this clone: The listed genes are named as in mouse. The CDR3: CASRRQGSSYEQYF. The sequenced part of the CDR3 DNA is TGTGCCAGCAGAAGACAGGGGAGCTCCTAT. The V and J genes are TRBV13-1 and TRBJ2-7; 8 bases map to TRBD1. The read ends 4 residues before the CDR3 terminus; that terminus is restored from the germline J gene. Per germline, CDR1 NSHNY and CDR2 SYGAGN. Trimming took 5 bases from V and 0 from J; bases not matched to a gene: 4. The CDR3 has 14 amino acids.

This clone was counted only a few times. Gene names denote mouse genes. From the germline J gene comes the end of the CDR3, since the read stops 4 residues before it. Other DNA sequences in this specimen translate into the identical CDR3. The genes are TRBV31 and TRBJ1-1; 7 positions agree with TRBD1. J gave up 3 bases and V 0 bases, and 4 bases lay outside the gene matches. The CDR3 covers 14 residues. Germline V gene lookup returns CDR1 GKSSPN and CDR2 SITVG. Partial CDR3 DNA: TGTGCCTGGAGTCTGAGAACAGGGGACACA. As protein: CAWSLRTGDT. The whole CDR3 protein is CAWSLRTGDTEVFF.